The present T cell receptor (beta chain) was sequenced within a study of regulatory T cells in long-lasting Graves disease. Time point described: newly diagnosed GD, antithyroid drugs for less than 3 months. The authors made the TCR library using RNA they extracted from PBMCs. This clonotype was detected many times. CDR3-region Arm-PCR and iRepertoire HTBI primers produced the TCR beta libraries. TCRdb fed the multiplex PCR reads into MiXCR, producing one record per CDR3 protein. The sample carries some 320,000 distinct CDR3 sequences, over 15% recorded once. The sequencing used peripheral blood mononuclear cells (PBMCs), collected at new diagnosis, from a patient treated with antithyroid drugs. The sequence derives from a female donor with Graves disease.

The CDR3 nucleotides read TGCAGTGCTAGTTGGACCGGGAACACTGAAGCTTTCTTT. Protein product: CSASWTGNTEAFF. The rearrangement joins TRBV20-1 to TRBJ1-1, with unresolved D. The V end was cut by 3 bases, the J end by 1 base, with 9 bases between. CDR1 is DFQATT and CDR2 is SNEGSKA in the germline V gene (reference sequence). The CDR3 has 13 residues.